This T cell receptor beta chain was identified in a study of T-cell reconstitution after alpha-beta-depleted transplantation in children. The CDR3 runs to 18 residues. V lost 0 bases and J lost 0, with 15 bases in between. Germline values: CDR1 SGHRS, CDR2 YFSETQ. At least ten counts were recorded for this clonotype. Its antigen is unknown. Preparing the TCRbeta library involved the use of unique molecular identifiers. One entry per CDR3 protein, called by TCRdb with MiXCR from the PCR reads. The top ten clones hold 35% to 40% of a sample with fewer than 750,000 distinct CDR3 sequences, 27% of them seen once. General study points: Two months or so post-transplant, alpha-beta T cells reportedly derived from several hundred expanded graft clones. Some patients' high day-60 TCRbeta diversity was attributed to recipient cells surviving conditioning.

The rearrangement uses TRBV5-1 and TRBJ2-2; no firm D call. This specimen was PBMCs, taken before TCRalphabeta/CD19-depleted stem cell transplant. This sequence originates from a boy in the first two years of life with Wiskott-Aldrich syndrome, due to receive a stem cell transplant. CDR3 sequence reads: CASSLAPSFIANTGELFF. DNA of the CDR3: TGCGCCAGCAGCTTGGCCCCCAGTTTCATAGCGAACACCGGGGAGCTGTTTTTT.